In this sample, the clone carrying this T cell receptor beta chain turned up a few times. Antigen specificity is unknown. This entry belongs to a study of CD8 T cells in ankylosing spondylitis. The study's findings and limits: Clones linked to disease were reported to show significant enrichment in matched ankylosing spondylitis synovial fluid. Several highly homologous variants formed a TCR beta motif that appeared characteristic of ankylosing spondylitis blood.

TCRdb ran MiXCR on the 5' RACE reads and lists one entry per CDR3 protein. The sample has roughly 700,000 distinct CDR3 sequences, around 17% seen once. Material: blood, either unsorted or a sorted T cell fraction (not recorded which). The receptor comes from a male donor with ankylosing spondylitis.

The CDR3 reads CATSPTGIHHGYTF. Written as DNA, the CDR3 is TGTGCCACCAGCCCCACCGGGATCCATCATGGCTACACCTTC. The chain couples TRBV15 to TRBJ1-2, with D unclear. With 5 bases removed from V and 6 bases from J, the gap between germline ends came to 16 bases. The CDR3 contains 14 residues. From germline, CDR1 is LNHNV and CDR2 YYDKDF (reference sequence).